This T cell receptor (beta chain) was profiled in a study of T cell responses to AZD1222 COVID-19 vaccine (dated by TCRdb to the early 2020s). For context, the study as a whole: AZD1222 recipients whose second dose came at about 4 weeks and those whose second dose came at about 12 weeks were combined into one group, since spike-specific TCR depth and breadth did not differ between the two schedules. Trial participants were enrolled into age subgroups of 18-55, 56-69 and 70-plus years, which contained approximately 150, 28 and 58 TCR-sequenced participants, respectively. A total of around 240 trial participants underwent TCR sequencing, of whom some 210 received two doses of AZD1222 and about 25 received two doses of the MenACWY control vaccine. Study-wide findings and limitations: The 56-69-year group was small, and its depth increase did not reach significance, likely because of low power. Conclusions about previously exposed vaccinees were limited because only six or seven AZD1222 recipients were SARS-CoV-2 seropositive at baseline. Because no samples from the day 14 peak response were available, repertoires could be characterized only after the peak T cell response. Spike-specific TCR breadth and depth rose significantly after two AZD1222 doses compared with day 0 and with MenACWY recipients. Reportedly, close to half of the unique spike-specific TCRs recognized epitopes lying outside the regions that are mutated in the B.1.351 and B.1.1.7 variants. The vaccine-associated CD4 TCRs covered the entire spike protein, and the dominant responses fell in regions 160-218 and 743-854. Participants were mostly white British, with more females than males. The authors suggested clonal diversity may have been underestimated.

The CDR3 regions of human TCRbeta chains were subjected to immunosequencing. The authors' analysis ran thus. Repertoire TCRs were checked for matches against a reference library of SARS-CoV-2-specific TCRs that had been generated using the MIRA antigen-specificity platform. Breadth was defined as the fraction of unique TCRs that were SARS-CoV-2-associated, and depth was defined as the fraction of total T cells that were SARS-CoV-2-associated. Using the MIRA data, each spike-specific TCR was mapped to the spike region that the TCR reacts to and placed in a CD4 or CD8 class. Log10-transformed breadth and depth values were compared by one-way ANOVA with Sidak's multiple comparisons tests. TCRdb retrieved this table from immuneACCESS and kept in-frame rearrangements only. Not all clones are present; in checked studies, unresolved V genes account for under half, and no reason is known for the remainder. The V and J calls and clone size come from that table; D and trimming were worked out from the DNA. This sample lists fewer than 130,000 clones; roughly 90% were detected once. The ten biggest clones cover roughly 1.6% of the sample.

Note on this clone: What this receptor recognizes is not known. Base qualities are not provided; no much larger clone lies one nucleotide away.

This specimen's time point label, interpreted: baseline before first vaccination. Samples from vaccinated people were obtained from the UK trials COV001 and COV002, which included a single-blind randomized controlled phase 2/3 trial of AZD1222 (ChAdOx1 nCoV-19) in healthy adults. For TCRbeta chain sequencing, PBMC samples from trial participants were taken at day 0 and at day 28 after the second dose. Taken from cysteine to phenylalanine, the CDR3 has 13 residues. Only CDR3 DNA remains: 39 bases, in frame from the first base. The germline V gene provides CDR1 MNHEY and CDR2 SVGAGI. A distance of 9 bases separates the germline ends of V and J, which lose 5 bases and 2 bases respectively.

Recombination linked TRBV6-5 to TRBJ1-1, with no D gene named confidently. The sample in question was peripheral blood, obtained on day 0 of AZD1222 vaccination. The origin of this receptor is an adult in good health. CDR3 region: CASSLTDNTEAFF. In nucleotide form, the sequence is TGTGCCAGCAGTCTCACTGACAACACTGAAGCTTTCTTT.